The clone carrying this T cell receptor (beta chain) came up many times. The data derive from a study of regulatory T cells in long-lasting Graves disease. The TCR beta library used iRepertoire HTBI primers with Arm-PCR amplification of CDR3. TCRdb reprocessed the multiplex PCR reads via MiXCR and lists one record per CDR3 protein. The profile shows roughly 320,000 distinct CDR3 sequences, 16% of them singletons. The germline V and J ends were trimmed by 2 bases and 1 base, with 8 bases remaining between them. Germline V CDR1 and CDR2: MNHNS, SASEGT. CDR3 size: 14 residues. The time point was: newly diagnosed GD, antithyroid drugs for less than 3 months. Scientists built the TCR library using RNA that was extracted from PBMCs. An endocrinology department in Xi'an, China, supplied the patients. The same sample was also studied in work on T cells in Graves' hyperthyroidism and ophthalmopathy. Turning to that study: Stable hyperthyroidism was separated from ophthalmopathy by a model based on 13 V-J features.

This clonotype originated in a man aged 35 to 55 with Graves disease. Sequencing used peripheral blood mononuclear cells (PBMCs), obtained at new diagnosis, from a patient treated with antithyroid drugs. This chain uses TRBV6-1 with TRBJ1-1; D gene uncertain. The DNA of the CDR3 is TGTGCCAGCAGTGAATCGCACACGAACACTGAAGCTTTCTTT. Its translation is CASSESHTNTEAFF.